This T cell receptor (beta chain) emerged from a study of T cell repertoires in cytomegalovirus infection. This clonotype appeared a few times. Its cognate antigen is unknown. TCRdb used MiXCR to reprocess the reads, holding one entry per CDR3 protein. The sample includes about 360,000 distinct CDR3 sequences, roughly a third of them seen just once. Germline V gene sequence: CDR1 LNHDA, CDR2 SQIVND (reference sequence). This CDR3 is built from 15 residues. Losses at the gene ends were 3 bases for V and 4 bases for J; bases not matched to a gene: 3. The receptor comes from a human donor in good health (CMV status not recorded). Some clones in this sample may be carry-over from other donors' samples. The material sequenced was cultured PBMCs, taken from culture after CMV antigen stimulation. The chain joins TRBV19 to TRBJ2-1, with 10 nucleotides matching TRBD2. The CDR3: CASSILLAGYNEQFF. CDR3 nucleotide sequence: TGTGCCAGTAGTATTTTACTAGCGGGGTACAATGAGCAGTTCTTC.